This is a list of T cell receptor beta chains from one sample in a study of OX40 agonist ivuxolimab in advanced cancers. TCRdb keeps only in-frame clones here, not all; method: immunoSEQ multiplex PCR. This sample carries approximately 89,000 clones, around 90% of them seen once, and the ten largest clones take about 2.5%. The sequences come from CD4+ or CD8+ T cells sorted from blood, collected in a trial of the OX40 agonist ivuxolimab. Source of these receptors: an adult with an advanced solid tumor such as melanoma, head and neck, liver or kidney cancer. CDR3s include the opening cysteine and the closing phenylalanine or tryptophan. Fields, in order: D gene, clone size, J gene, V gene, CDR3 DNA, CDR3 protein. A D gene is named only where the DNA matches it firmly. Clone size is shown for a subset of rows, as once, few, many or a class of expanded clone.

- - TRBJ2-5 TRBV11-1 TGTGCCAGCAATGGAAACCGGGGAGAGACCCAGTACTTC CASNGNRGETQYF
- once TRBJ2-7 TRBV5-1 TGCGCCAGCAGCTTGGGGGCCCAGAACTACGAGCAGTACTTC CASSLGAQNYEQYF
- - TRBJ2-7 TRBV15 TGTGCCACCAGCAGAGGCAGGGTCCCCGGCGAGCAGTACTTC CATSRGRVPGEQYF
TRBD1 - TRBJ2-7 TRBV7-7 TGTGCTAGCAGCCGGGGACAGATCTCCTACGAGCAGTACTTC CASSRGQISYEQYF
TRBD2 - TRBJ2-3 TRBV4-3 TGCGCCAGCAGCCAAGATTTCCGGCGGGGGACTAGCGGGGACCCCCGCACAGATACGCAGTATTTT CASSQDFRRGTSGDPRTDTQYF
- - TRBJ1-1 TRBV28 TGTGCCAGCGCGACAGCAGTCAACACTGAAGCTTTCTTT CASATAVNTEAFF
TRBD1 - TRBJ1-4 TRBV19 TGTGCCAGTAGGCCGAACAGGGGGCTTAATGAAAAACTGTTTTTT CASRPNRGLNEKLFF
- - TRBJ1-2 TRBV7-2 TGTGCCAGCAGCAGGACTGGGAGGGGGGCTAACTATGGCTACACCTTC CASSRTGRGANYGYTF
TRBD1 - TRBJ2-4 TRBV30 TGTGCCACTGGACAGGGGAACATTCAGTACTTC CATGQGNIQYF
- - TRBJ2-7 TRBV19 TGTGCCAGTAGCTTTCAAAGAAACGTCGACGAGCAGTACTTC CASSFQRNVDEQYF
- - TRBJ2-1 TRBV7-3 TGTGCCAGCAGCACCACACGAAACAATGAGCAGTTCTTC CASSTTRNNEQFF
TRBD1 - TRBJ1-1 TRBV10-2 TGCGCCAGCAGACCCCAGGGGGGGGGCGGAAGGACTGAAGCTTTCTTT CASRPQGGGGRTEAFF
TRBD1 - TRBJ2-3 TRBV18 TGTGCCAGCTCACGGGACAGGGGGCTCGGAGATACGCAGTATTTT CASSRDRGLGDTQYF
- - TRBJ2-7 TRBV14 TGTGCCAGCAGCCCCGAGGGTAGGGGAAGAGACGAGCAGTACTTC CASSPEGRGRDEQYF
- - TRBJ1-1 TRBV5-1 TGCGCCAGCAGGGCAGGGGTGCTGAACACTGAAGCTTTCTTT CASRAGVLNTEAFF
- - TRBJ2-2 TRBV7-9 TGTGCCAGCAGCCAATCTGGGCCGAACACCGGGGAGCTGTTTTTT CASSQSGPNTGELFF
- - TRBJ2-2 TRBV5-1 TGCGCCAGCCCCTCCCCAGGGGAACACCGGGGAGCTGTTTTT CASPSPGEHRGAVF
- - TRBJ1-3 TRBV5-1 TGCGCCAGCAGCTTGGTAGGGACCTCTGGAAACACCATATATTTT CASSLVGTSGNTIYF
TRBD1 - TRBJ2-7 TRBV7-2 TGTGCCAGCAGGCCGACCGGGACAGGTAGCTCCTACGAGCAGTACTTC CASRPTGTGSSYEQYF
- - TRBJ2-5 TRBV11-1 TGTGCCAGCAGTTTGAGACGGGACGGGGTGGGAGAGACCCAGTACTTC CASSLRRDGVGETQYF
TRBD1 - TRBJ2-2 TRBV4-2 TGTGCCAGCAGCGAAGGACAGGGGGACGGGGAGCTGTTTTTT CASSEGQGDGELFF
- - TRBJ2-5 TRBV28 TGTGCCAGCAGGAGTGCGTTTTATGGGGAGACCCAGTACTTC CASRSAFYGETQYF
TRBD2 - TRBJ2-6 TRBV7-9 TGTGCCACTCCAGCCACGGGAGGGCTTGGGGCCAACGTCCTGACTTTC CATPATGGLGANVLTF
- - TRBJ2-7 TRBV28 TGTGCCAGCACTCAGGGGGGGAGTAACTCCTACGAGCAGTACTTC CASTQGGSNSYEQYF
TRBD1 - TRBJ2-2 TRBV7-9 TGTGCCAGCAGCTCCGCAGGGGGAACGAACACCGGGGAGCTGTTTTTT CASSSAGGTNTGELFF
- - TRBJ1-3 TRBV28 TGTGCCAGCAGTACATGGGCGGCGCGGGCCACCATATATTTT CASSTWAARATIYF
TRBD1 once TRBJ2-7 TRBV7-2 TGTGCCAGCAGCTTACCGGGACAGTCCTACGAGCAGTACTTC CASSLPGQSYEQYF
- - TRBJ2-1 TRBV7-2 TGTGCCAGCAGCCCCGTTTATGAGCAGTTCTTC CASSPVYEQFF
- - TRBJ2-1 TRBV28 TGTGCCAGCAGTTCCCTTGGGTACAATGAGCAGTTCTTC CASSSLGYNEQFF
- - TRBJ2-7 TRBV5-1 TGCGCCAGCAGCAAGGACAATACATACGAGCAGTACTTC CASSKDNTYEQYF
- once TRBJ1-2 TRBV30 TGTGCCTGGAAGCGACCCGGGACCGCGTCCGGCTACACCTTC CAWKRPGTASGYTF
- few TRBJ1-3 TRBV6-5 TGTGCCAGCAGTTACTGGGGGGCGCAAGGAAACACCATATATTTT CASSYWGAQGNTIYF
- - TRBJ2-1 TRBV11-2 TGTGCCACCAACTTTCGGGCAGGGAGCTACAATGAGCAGTTCTTC CATNFRAGSYNEQFF
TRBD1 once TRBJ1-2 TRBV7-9 TGTGCCAGCAGCACGGGACAGGGATATGGCTACACCTTC CASSTGQGYGYTF
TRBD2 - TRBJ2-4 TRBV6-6 TGTGCCAGCAGTCGGGAGGGGGTAGCCAAAAACATTCAGTACTTC CASSREGVAKNIQYF
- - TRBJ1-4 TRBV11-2 TGTGCCACCTCCCGGGGCACTAATGAAAAACTGTTTTTT CATSRGTNEKLFF
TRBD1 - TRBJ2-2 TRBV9 TGTGCCAGCACCACGGGACAGGGAAACACCGGGGAGCTGTTTTTT CASTTGQGNTGELFF
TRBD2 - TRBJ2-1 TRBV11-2 TGTGCCAGCAGCTCGGGGACTAGCGGGCGTAGCTCCTACAATGAGCAGTTCTTC CASSSGTSGRSSYNEQFF
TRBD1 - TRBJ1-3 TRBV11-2 TGTGCCAGCAGTCTTCGACAGGGCTCTGGAAACACCATATATTTT CASSLRQGSGNTIYF
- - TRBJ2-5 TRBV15 TGTGCCACCAGCAGAGTTTCCAAGCTAGACCAAGAGACCCAGTACTTC CATSRVSKLDQETQYF
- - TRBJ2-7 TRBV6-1 TGTGCCAGCAGTGAAGGGCAATACGAGCAGTACTTC CASSEGQYEQYF
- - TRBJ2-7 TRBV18 TGTGCCAGCTCACCACCGAACAGGCCGGGCTACGAGCAGTACTTC CASSPPNRPGYEQYF
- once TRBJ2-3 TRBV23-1 TGCGCCAGCAGTCAAGCAGCCACAGATACGCAGTATTTT CASSQAATDTQYF
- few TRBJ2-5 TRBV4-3 TGCGCCAGCAGCCAACGACTACTACCCCAAGAGACCCAGTACTTC CASSQRLLPQETQYF
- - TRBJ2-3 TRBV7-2 TGTGCCAGCAGCTTCCTGAGCACAGATACGCAGTATTTT CASSFLSTDTQYF
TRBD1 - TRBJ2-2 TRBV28 TGTGCCAGCAGAACCGGGACAGCGAACACCGGGGAGCTGTTTTTT CASRTGTANTGELFF
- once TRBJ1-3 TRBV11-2 TGTGCCAGCAGCCCCCGGGTGGGAGCTGGAAACACCATATATTTT CASSPRVGAGNTIYF
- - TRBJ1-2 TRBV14 TGTGCCAGCAGCTTTAACCGGGCGTATGGCTACACCTTC CASSFNRAYGYTF
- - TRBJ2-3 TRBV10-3 TGTGCCATCAGTGTATCGGGAGTGAGCACAGATACGCAGTATTTT CAISVSGVSTDTQYF
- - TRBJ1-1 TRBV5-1 TGCGCCAGCACCCAAAACGTGGGGAACATGAACACTGAAGCTTTCTTT CASTQNVGNMNTEAFF
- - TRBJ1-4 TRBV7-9 TGTGCCAGCAGCTTGGGGGAGGGAGAAAAACTGTTTTTT CASSLGEGEKLFF
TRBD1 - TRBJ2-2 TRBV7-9 TGTGCCAGCTTCTATGATGGACAGGGGAGGGCCGGGGAGCTGTTTTTT CASFYDGQGRAGELFF
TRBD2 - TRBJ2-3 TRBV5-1 TGCGCCAGCAGCGCCGGCGGGGGGTGGGGCAGTATTTTT CASSAGGGWGSIF